The entry that follows covers one T cell receptor beta chain sequence. The sample belongs to a study of T cell responses to AZD1222 COVID-19 vaccine. Generated by immunoSEQ multiplex PCR, the TCRdb table keeps only in-frame clones and is missing some. The profile shows under 150,000 clones, more than 65% of them singletons. The CDR3 contains 14 residues. V shed 4 bases and J 8 bases; nucleotides not matched to a gene: 7. The germline gives CDR1 MGHDK, CDR2 SYGVNS. This chain joins TRBV25-1 and TRBJ2-3, with 9 positions matching TRBD2. The clonotype was recovered from an adult who received the AZD1222 COVID-19 vaccine. The sample consisted of peripheral blood, taken 28 days after the second AZD1222 dose. CDR3 coding DNA: TGTGCCAGCAGTGTGGCGGGGGGGCCTGGTACGCAGTATTTT. This sequence encodes CASSVAGGPGTQYF.